This T cell receptor beta chain stems from a study of OX40 agonist ivuxolimab in advanced cancers. About the research overall: Patients were dosed with the agonistic anti-OX40 (CD134) antibody ivuxolimab. Two patients with cutaneous melanoma and one with hepatocellular carcinoma, three in total, showed partial responses. Overall study findings and caveats: More expanded clones were seen, on average, in CD8+ T cells than in CD4+.

Clones were read by immunoSEQ multiplex PCR, and TCRdb kept only the in-frame ones, dropping some. The repertoire consists of tens of thousands of clones, with roughly 80% occurring once and the leading ten covering about 1.5%. This clone showed up just once. The antigen remains undetermined. Blood samples were obtained at baseline, cycle 4 day 1, and cycle 7 day 1. The CDR3 contains 12 residues. The germline V gene encodes CDR1 SQVTM and CDR2 ANQGSEA. The V and J ends lost 7 bases and 0 bases respectively, with 10 bases between them. The clonotype originates from an adult with an advanced solid tumor such as melanoma, head and neck, liver or kidney cancer. The sample consisted of CD4+ or CD8+ T cells sorted from blood, taken in a trial of the OX40 agonist ivuxolimab. The chain links TRBV29-1 to TRBJ2-7, with a possible D match to TRBD2 (5 bases). The CDR3 protein is CSAGVTSYEQYF. The CDR3 nucleotides are TGCAGCGCCGGGGTCACCTCCTACGAGCAGTACTTC.